These T cell receptor beta chains were read from a single sample in a study of shared clonotypes between healthy human individuals. Assay used: immunoSEQ multiplex PCR; TCRdb lists only in-frame clones, some missing. The sample shows 450,000 to 650,000 clones, roughly 79% of them seen only once. The sequencing input was PBMCs. These receptors were collected from a woman aged 40 to 55 in good health. Some clones in this sample may be carry-over from other donors' samples. Each CDR3 is given with its conserved first and last residue. A D gene is named only where the DNA matches it firmly.

TRBJ1-2 TRBD1 TRBV7-9 CASSPSGQEDYGYTF
TRBJ2-7 . TRBV27 CASRTRQLSYEQYF
TRBJ1-1 . TRBV28 CASSFGRSEAFF
TRBJ2-1 . TRBV25-1 CASSERVSGGEQFF
TRBJ2-7 TRBD1 TRBV7-2 CASSLYAWGQGAGEQYF
TRBJ1-4 . TRBV27 CASSHLTGIGNEKLFF
TRBJ1-3 . TRBV9 CASSVGSSGNTIYF
TRBJ1-1 TRBD1 TRBV6-5 CASHGQGGPAEAFF
TRBJ2-5 TRBD2 TRBV7-7 CASSQTGLLQETQYF
TRBJ2-2 TRBD2 TRBV19 CASSRPASGNTGELFF
TRBJ1-2 . TRBV7-2 CASSLKDYGYTF
TRBJ1-2 . TRBV7-2 CASSLARDRGYTF
TRBJ1-1 . TRBV11-2 CASSLEPDTEAFF
TRBJ2-1 TRBD2 TRBV5-4 CASSPSGLAGMGFYNEQFF
TRBJ2-4 TRBD2 TRBV9 CASSVSGRAGGNIQYF
TRBJ2-5 . TRBV18 CASSPNGRSPYQETQYF
TRBJ1-2 TRBD1 TRBV6-6 CASSLPSGGGYTF
TRBJ2-5 TRBD2 TRBV5-1 CASSFGLAGVETQYF
TRBJ2-7 TRBD2 TRBV19 CASSIRTSGGEQYF
TRBJ1-2 . TRBV7-8 CASSPLIIQGNSNYGYTF
TRBJ1-5 TRBD1 TRBV7-2 CASSFQGQGARYSNQPQHF
TRBJ1-2 . TRBV18 CASSPPTRAEGYTF